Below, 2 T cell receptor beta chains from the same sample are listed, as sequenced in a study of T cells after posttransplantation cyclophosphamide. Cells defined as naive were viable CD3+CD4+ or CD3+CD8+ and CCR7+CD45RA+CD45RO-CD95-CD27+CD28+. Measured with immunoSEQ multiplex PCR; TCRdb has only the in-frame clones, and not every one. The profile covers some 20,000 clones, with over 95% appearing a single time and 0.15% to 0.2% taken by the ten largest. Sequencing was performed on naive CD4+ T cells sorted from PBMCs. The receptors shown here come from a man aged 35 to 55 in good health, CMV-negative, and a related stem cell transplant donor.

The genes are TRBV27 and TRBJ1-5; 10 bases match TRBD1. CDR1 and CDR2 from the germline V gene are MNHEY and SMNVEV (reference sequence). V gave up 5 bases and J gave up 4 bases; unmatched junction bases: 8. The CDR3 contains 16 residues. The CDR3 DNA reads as TGTGCCAGCAGTGTCAGACAGGGGGCTGCGAATCAGCCCCAGCATTTT. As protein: CASSVRQGAANQPQHF.

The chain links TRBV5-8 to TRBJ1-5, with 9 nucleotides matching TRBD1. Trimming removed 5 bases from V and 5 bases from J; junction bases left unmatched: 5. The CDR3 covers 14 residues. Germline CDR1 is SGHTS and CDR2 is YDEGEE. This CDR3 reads CASSPGQGHQPQHF. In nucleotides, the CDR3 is TGTGCCAGCAGTCCGGGACAGGGTCATCAGCCCCAGCATTTT.